This T cell receptor beta chain was recovered during a study of immune cell composition in non-small cell lung cancer. Study overall: Most cases were lung adenocarcinoma or squamous cell carcinoma. Points from the study as a whole: Tumour TCR-beta clonality was not significantly tied to smoking pack-years.

Using immunoSEQ multiplex PCR, the repertoire was profiled, and TCRdb retains in-frame clones only, with some absent. This sample yields around 6,000 clones, of which around four fifths are seen a single time; about 6.8% belongs to the top ten. With regard to this clone: What it binds is not known.

V lost 6 bases and J lost 7; bases outside the gene matches: 12. This CDR3 contains 16 residues. The V gene's germline CDR1 is MDHEN and CDR2 SYDVKM. This TCR was recovered from a human donor with non-small cell lung cancer. The gene calls are TRBV28 and TRBJ1-6, with TRBD1 matching 7 bases. Input material: lung tumor tissue. The chain's CDR3 is CASRAQGPLRNSPLHF. The DNA of the CDR3 is TGTGCCAGCAGGGCACAGGGGCCTCTTCGGAATTCACCCCTCCACTTT.